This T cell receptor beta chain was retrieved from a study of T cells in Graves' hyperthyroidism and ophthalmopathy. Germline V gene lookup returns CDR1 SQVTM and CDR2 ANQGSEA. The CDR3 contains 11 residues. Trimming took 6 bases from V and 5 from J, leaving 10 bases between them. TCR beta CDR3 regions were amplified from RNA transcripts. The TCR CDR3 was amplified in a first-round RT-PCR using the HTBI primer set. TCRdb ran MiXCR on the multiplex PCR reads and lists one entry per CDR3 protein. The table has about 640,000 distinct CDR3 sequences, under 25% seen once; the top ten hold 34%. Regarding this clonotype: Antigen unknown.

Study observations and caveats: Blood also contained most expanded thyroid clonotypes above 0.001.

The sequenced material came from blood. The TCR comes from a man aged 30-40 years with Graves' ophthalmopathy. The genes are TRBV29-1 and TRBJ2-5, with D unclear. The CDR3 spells CSVVVAETQYF. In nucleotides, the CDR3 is TGCAGCGTGGTGGTAGCCGAGACCCAGTACTTC.